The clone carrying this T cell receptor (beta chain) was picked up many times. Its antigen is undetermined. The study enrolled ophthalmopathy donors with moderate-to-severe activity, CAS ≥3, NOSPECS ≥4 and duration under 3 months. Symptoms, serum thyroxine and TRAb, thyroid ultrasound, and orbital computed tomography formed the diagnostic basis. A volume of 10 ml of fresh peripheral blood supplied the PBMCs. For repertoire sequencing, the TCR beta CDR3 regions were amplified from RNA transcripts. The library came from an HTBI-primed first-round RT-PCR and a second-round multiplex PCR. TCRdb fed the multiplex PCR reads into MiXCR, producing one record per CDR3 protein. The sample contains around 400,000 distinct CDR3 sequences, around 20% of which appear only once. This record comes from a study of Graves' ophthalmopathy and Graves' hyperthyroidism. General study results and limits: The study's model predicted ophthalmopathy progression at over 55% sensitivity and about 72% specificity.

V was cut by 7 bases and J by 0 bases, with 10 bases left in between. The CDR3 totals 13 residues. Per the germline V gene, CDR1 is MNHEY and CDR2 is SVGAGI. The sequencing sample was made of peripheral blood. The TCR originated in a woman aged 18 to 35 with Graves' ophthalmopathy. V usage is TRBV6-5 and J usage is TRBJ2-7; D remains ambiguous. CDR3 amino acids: CASTTVSSYEQYF. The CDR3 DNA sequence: TGTGCCAGCACCACAGTCAGCTCCTACGAGCAGTACTTC.